These T cell receptor beta chains were read from a single sample in a study of blood T cell repertoires in COVID-19. Clones were read by immunoSEQ multiplex PCR, and TCRdb kept only the in-frame ones, dropping some. The sample lists about 300,000 clones, about 91% occurring once. Sample: peripheral blood. The receptor set was obtained from a woman aged 30 to 39 with COVID-19, enrolled during active disease. The conserved cysteine and the conserved F or W are not part of the CDR3 here. A D gene is named only where the DNA matches it firmly.

V gene	J gene	D gene	CDR3 protein
TRBV2	TRBJ2-1	TRBD2	ASSAFLAAEQF
TRBV12-3/TRBV12-4	TRBJ2-1	TRBD2	ASLMGLAKEQF
TRBV13	TRBJ2-5	TRBD1	ASSTRTGSETQY
TRBV10-3	TRBJ1-3	-	AIKREAGNTIY
TRBV3-1/TRBV3-2	TRBJ1-1	-	ASSQMRNTEAF
TRBV7-8	TRBJ2-3	TRBD1	ASSSRQGDITDTQY
TRBV3-1/TRBV3-2	TRBJ1-5	-	ASSQGRQSNQPQH
TRBV5-1	TRBJ1-4	-	ASSRFIRGYNEKLF
TRBV6-5	TRBJ2-7	-	ASYPLGSSYEQY
TRBV18	TRBJ2-5	TRBD2	ASSSGLAGQETQY
TRBV2	TRBJ1-6	TRBD1	ASRAGQGFYNSPLH
TRBV18	TRBJ1-2	TRBD1	ASSSRDRGLYGYT
TRBV5-1	TRBJ1-1	TRBD1	ASTRTGVTEAF
TRBV29-1	TRBJ1-6	TRBD1	SVRTGGDSPLH
TRBV6-2/TRBV6-3	TRBJ2-7	-	ASSRRGSFYEQY
TRBV27	TRBJ2-5	-	ASSAWTEQETQY
TRBV4-1	TRBJ2-2	-	ASSHGQRNTGELF
TRBV9	TRBJ2-4	TRBD1	ASSAGTGIGNIQY
TRBV7-6	TRBJ2-6	TRBD1	ASSLRTGGSGANVLT
TRBV29-1	TRBJ1-5	TRBD1	SVATGLGQPQH
TRBV27	TRBJ2-7	-	ASTKIGPQGIHEQY
TRBV9	TRBJ2-1	TRBD2	ASSPSLAGIYNEQF
TRBV27	TRBJ2-3	TRBD2	ASRSWAGGTDTQY
TRBV5-5	TRBJ1-5	-	ASSLVGHQVGNQPQH
TRBV5-1	TRBJ2-3	TRBD2	ASSFYSGESTDTQY
TRBV6-1	TRBJ1-6	TRBD1	ASSDGTGGSPLH
TRBV27	TRBJ2-1	TRBD2	ASSHLILAGGITNEQF